A selection of T cell receptor beta chains follows, all from one sample in a study of OX40 agonist ivuxolimab in advanced cancers. Profiling relied on immunoSEQ multiplex PCR, and the TCRdb table lists in-frame clones only, not all of them. Of 35,000 to 50,000 clones in the sample, about 90% were seen once. The source was CD4+ or CD8+ T cells sorted from blood, collected in a trial of the OX40 agonist ivuxolimab. All receptors derive from an adult with an advanced solid tumor such as melanoma, head and neck, liver or kidney cancer. The CDR3 runs from the conserved cysteine through the conserved F or W. A D gene is named only where the DNA matches it firmly. Only part of the rows carry a size: once, few, many, or a class if the clone is expanded.

TRBJ1-3,.,TRBV7-9,.,TGTGCCAGCAGCTTAGATTACAACGAAAACACCATATATTTT,CASSLDYNENTIYF
TRBJ1-4,.,TRBV7-9,.,TGTGCCAGCAGGCCGACAAGAACTAATGAAAAACTGTTTTTT,CASRPTRTNEKLFF
TRBJ1-3,.,TRBV5-8,.,TGTGCCAGCAGCTTGGTCCTGGGGGTTTCTGGAAACACCATATATTTT,CASSLVLGVSGNTIYF
TRBJ2-1,once,TRBV5-6,.,TGTGCCAGCAGTCGGGAATTTGAGCAGTTCTTC,CASSREFEQFF
TRBJ2-3,.,TRBV9,.,TGTGCCAGCAGCGGACCGGGACTCCACACCGGCACAGATACGCAGTATTTT,CASSGPGLHTGTDTQYF
TRBJ2-7,.,TRBV14,TRBD2,TGTGCCAGCAGCCAATTCGCGGGAGGGCCAACCCGCTCCTACGAGCAGTACTTC,CASSQFAGGPTRSYEQYF
TRBJ2-7,.,TRBV7-9,TRBD2,TGTGCCAGCAGCCCTCCTAGCGGGAGGACCTACGAGCAGTACTTC,CASSPPSGRTYEQYF
TRBJ2-1,.,TRBV5-1,.,TGCGCCAGCAGCCTATTCGCCGGGAGCGGGAATGAGCAGTTCTTC,CASSLFAGSGNEQFF
TRBJ2-1,.,TRBV9,.,TGTGCCAGCAGCCCCGGCGGGGCGCCATACAATGAGCAGTTCTTC,CASSPGGAPYNEQFF
TRBJ1-6,few,TRBV27,.,TGTGCCAGCAGAGTCCCCGGGTCACCCCTCCACTTT,CASRVPGSPLHF
TRBJ2-5,few,TRBV5-1,.,TGCGCCAGCAGCGCCCAAGAGACCCAGTACTTC,CASSAQETQYF
TRBJ2-7,.,TRBV23-1,.,TGCGCCAGCAGTCATCATCTCTCCTACGAGCAGTACTTC,CASSHHLSYEQYF
TRBJ1-1,once,TRBV7-6,.,TGTGCCAGCAGCTTAGCCCTACAAAGCACTGAAGCTTTCTTT,CASSLALQSTEAFF
TRBJ2-2,.,TRBV2,.,TGTGCCAGCGGGGGGGCAAACACCGGGGAGCTGTTTTTT,CASGGANTGELFF
TRBJ2-7,.,TRBV4-3,.,TGCGCCAGCAGCCAAGAGGTCGGGGCCTACGAGCAGTACTTC,CASSQEVGAYEQYF
TRBJ2-7,.,TRBV7-6,.,TGTGCCAGCAGCTACCGGGACGGACCCTACGAGCAGTACTTC,CASSYRDGPYEQYF
TRBJ2-1,.,TRBV28,.,TGTGCCAGCAGTTTTCAAACGTCCCGTTTGGGCTCCTACAATGAGCAGTTCTTC,CASSFQTSRLGSYNEQFF
TRBJ2-1,.,TRBV9,.,TGTGCCAGCAGCGTAGAGGAGAATGAGCAGTTCTTC,CASSVEENEQFF
TRBJ2-1,.,TRBV6-5,.,TGTGCCAGCCTTACAGGCCGTGGGGAGCAGTTCTTC,CASLTGRGEQFF
TRBJ1-2,.,TRBV29-1,TRBD1,TGCAGCGTTGAAGCGGGAGGGGGGACAGTCTATGGCTACACCTTC,CSVEAGGGTVYGYTF
TRBJ2-7,.,TRBV13,.,TGTGCCAGCAGCCCCGACACCTACGAGCAGTACTTC,CASSPDTYEQYF
TRBJ2-2,.,TRBV10-2,.,TGCGCCAGCAATCGAGGGGAAGTGACCGGGGAGCTGTTTTTT,CASNRGEVTGELFF